The 30 T cell receptor beta chains in this list originate from one sample, sequenced in a study of T cells in tuberculosis. Time point here: new active TB diagnosis, blood taken before or within 7 days of starting treatment. This table comes from immunoSEQ multiplex PCR, and its TCRdb copy is limited to in-frame clones, with some not included. The data hold about 37,000 clones, with 80% to 95% observed a single time. The sample in question was PBMCs, obtained at tuberculosis diagnosis. The receptors shown here come from an adult with tuberculosis.

The CDR3 DNA is TGTGCCAGCACCCAAAGGACAGGCTTCTACGAGCAGTACGTC. It is translated as CASTQRTGFYEQYV. The chain uses TRBV7-9 and TRBJ2-7; 7 bases line up with TRBD1. The CDR3 is made up of 14 amino acids. The J segment lost 3 bases and the V segment lost 7 bases, leaving 9 bases of the junction unmatched. CDR1 and CDR2 from the germline V gene are SEHNR and FQNEAQ (reference sequence).

The chain employs TRBV25-1 and TRBJ2-2; no clear D. CDR1 is MGHDK, CDR2 SYGVNS, per germline. Trimming shortened V by 2 bases and J by 1 base, and 11 bases separated the two germline ends. This CDR3 comprises 16 residues. CDR3 in amino acids: CASSELNSLNTGELFF. The CDR3 nucleotides read TGTGCCAGCAGTGAACTAAACAGCCTGAACACCGGGGAGCTGTTTTTT.

This clone was recorded once. The rearrangement uses TRBV27 and TRBJ2-2; D not certain. CDR3 length: 14 residues. V lost 3 bases, J lost 7 bases, and 12 bases lay in between. The germline gives CDR1 MNHEY, CDR2 SMNVEV (reference sequence). The CDR3 sequence: CASSFNSAHGELFF. CDR3 coding DNA: TGTGCCAGCAGTTTTAACTCTGCCCACGGGGAGCTGTTTTTT.

Here the CDR3 reads CASTLRNMNTEAFF. The CDR3 nucleotides read TGTGCCAGCACCTTGAGGAACATGAACACTGAAGCTTTCTTT. This chain connects TRBV28 to TRBJ1-1; D is unclear. The CDR3 is made up of 14 amino acids. V was clipped by 7 bases and J by 0 bases, with 12 bases between them. CDR1 and CDR2 (germline): MDHEN, SYDVKM.

The J gene is TRBJ2-2, the V gene TRBV10-1; D call uncertain. The CDR3 sequence is 16 residues long. Germline CDR1 WNHNN, CDR2 SYGVQD (reference sequence). The V end was cut by 5 bases, the J end by 1 base, with 14 bases between. The CDR3 spells CASSPRRSENTGELFF. CDR3 DNA: TGCGCCAGCAGTCCAAGGAGATCAGAGAACACCGGGGAGCTGTTTTTT.

V gene TRBV11-1 combines with J gene TRBJ1-6; D unclear. V was cut by 1 base and J by 3 bases, with 10 bases left in between. CDR3 length: 16 amino acids. CDR1 and CDR2 (germline): SGHAT, FQDESV (reference sequence). In nucleotides, the CDR3 is TGTGCCAGCAGCTTAGAAGCGGGTATCTATAATTCACCCCTCCACTTT. It translates to CASSLEAGIYNSPLHF.

The chain couples TRBV19 to TRBJ2-3; 7 bases are a match to TRBD2. Germline values: CDR1 LNHDA, CDR2 SQIVND (reference sequence). J lost 6 bases, V lost 7 bases, and 16 bases had no gene match. The length of the CDR3 is 16 residues. The CDR3 reads CASTSGGGGSMDTQYF. The CDR3 DNA is TGTGCCAGTACATCTGGCGGCGGCGGGAGTATGGATACGCAGTATTTT. Combining the CDR3 with reference TRBV19 and TRBJ2-3 gives the whole variable domain DGGITQSPKYLFRKEGQNVTLSCEQNLNHDAMYWYRQDPGQGLRLIYYSQIVNDFQKGDIAEGYSVSREKKESFPLTVTSAQKNPTAFYLCASTSGGGGSMDTQYFGPGTRLTVL.

The rearrangement joins TRBV29-1 to TRBJ1-4, with TRBD1 matching 7 bases. Looked up from germline, CDR1 is SQVTM and CDR2 is ANQGSEA. V was clipped by 5 bases and J by 6 bases; unmatched bases: 0. CDR3 length: 11 amino acids. The CDR3 loop is CSVQGDEKLFF. The CDR3 nucleotides read TGCAGCGTTCAGGGGGATGAAAAACTGTTTTTT.

The chain joins TRBV5-1 to TRBJ2-3, with a weak D call TRBD1 (7 bases). The CDR3 consists of 14 residues. Germline CDR1 SGHRS, CDR2 YFSETQ. Trimming took 2 bases from V and 4 from J, leaving 11 bases between them. The CDR3 sequence is CASSFQGEADTQYF. The DNA of the CDR3 is TGCGCCAGCAGCTTTCAGGGGGAGGCAGATACGCAGTATTTT. Supplemented by reference TRBV5-1 and TRBJ2-3, the full variable domain reads KAGVTQTPRYLIKTRGQQVTLSCSPISGHRSVSWYQQTPGQGLQFLFEYFSETQRNKGNFPGRFSGRQFSNSRSEMNVSTLELGDSALYLCASSFQGEADTQYFGPGTRLTVL.

The chain employs TRBV4-1 and TRBJ2-7; the D gene is possibly TRBD2 (5 bases). V lost 1 base to trimming and J lost 2 bases, with 12 bases between them. The CDR3 sequence is 15 residues long. CDR1 and CDR2 (germline): MGHRA, YSYEKL. The CDR3 spells CASSQASTEAYEQYF. The DNA of the CDR3 is TGCGCCAGCAGCCAAGCGTCGACGGAGGCCTACGAGCAGTACTTC.

The V gene is TRBV5-6, the J gene TRBJ2-7, with 8 bases that match TRBD1. CDR1 and CDR2 (germline): SGHDT, YYEEEE. CDR3 length: 17 residues. J was trimmed by 0 bases and V by 4 bases; bases with no gene match: 12. The CDR3 reads CASSDATGALFSYEQYF. DNA of the CDR3: TGTGCCAGCAGCGATGCGACAGGGGCCCTCTTCTCCTACGAGCAGTACTTC.

The chain joins TRBV7-3 to TRBJ2-7; a possible D gene is TRBD1 (6 bases). Germline loops: CDR1 SGHTA, CDR2 FQGTGA. V lost 2 bases and J lost 7, with 21 bases in between. The CDR3 length is 16 residues. CDR3 sequence (DNA): TGTGCCAGCAGCTTATCGACAGGTTCCCCCCTGTGGGAGCAGTACTTC. Its protein product is CASSLSTGSPLWEQYF.

The chain joins TRBV29-1 to TRBJ2-3; weak D call: TRBD1 (5 bases). Germline V gives CDR1 SQVTM, CDR2 ANQGSEA. The CDR3 length is 14 residues. V lost 6 bases, J lost 2 bases, and 15 bases lay in between. The CDR3 DNA follows: TGCAGCGTCCTTACTCAGGGTACCACAGATACGCAGTATTTT. This gives the protein CSVLTQGTTDTQYF.

This chain links TRBV6-1 with TRBJ1-2; TRBD1 might be the D (6 bases). The CDR3 consists of 13 residues. Trimming removed 4 bases from V and 8 bases from J, with 14 bases in between. Germline assignment: CDR1 MNHNS and CDR2 SASEGT. This CDR3 is CASSGLSGEGYTF. The CDR3 coding sequence is TGTGCCAGCAGTGGCCTCTCAGGGGAAGGCTACACCTTC.

The chain uses TRBV4-1 and TRBJ2-5, with TRBD2 as a possible D gene (5 bases). CDR3 size: 15 residues. From germline, CDR1 is MGHRA and CDR2 YSYEKL. V lost 0 bases, J lost 1 base, and 9 bases lay in between. CDR3 sequence: CASSQDRGAQETQYF. The CDR3 region has the DNA TGCGCCAGCAGCCAAGATCGGGGTGCCCAAGAGACCCAGTACTTC.

The CDR3 DNA is TGCGCCAGCAGCCAGCTAGCGCCGGATGAGCAGTTCTTC. Amino acids: CASSQLAPDEQFF. This chain connects TRBV4-1 to TRBJ2-1, with D possibly matching TRBD2 (6 bases). V was clipped by 3 bases and J by 8 bases, with 11 bases between them. This CDR3 has 13 amino acids. CDR1 is MGHRA, CDR2 YSYEKL, per germline.

The chain links TRBV21-1 to TRBJ2-7; the table calls TRBD1, which could not be checked here. TRBV21-1 constitutes a pseudogene. The CDR3 is 17 amino acids. CDR3 region: CASSKRSTGSTRHEQYF. CDR3 bases: TGTGCCAGCAGCAAAAGGTCGACAGGGAGTACTCGCCACGAGCAGTACTTC.

This rearrangement joins TRBV5-6 to TRBJ2-2; D is perhaps TRBD2 (5 bases). CDR1 SGHDT and CDR2 YYEEEE come from the germline V gene. V was clipped by 0 bases and J by 4 bases, with 10 bases between them. This CDR3 comprises 15 residues. CDR3 residues: CASSLVGSATGELFF. DNA for the CDR3: TGTGCCAGCAGCTTGGTAGGGAGCGCCACCGGGGAGCTGTTTTTT.

The chain combines TRBV19 with TRBJ2-7; TRBD2 might be the D (5 bases). Germline CDR1 and CDR2: LNHDA and SQIVND (reference sequence). The CDR3 loop spans 13 amino acids. Trimming left V 5 bases short and J 2 bases short, with 10 bases between. CDR3 DNA: TGTGCCAGTAGTCCCCGGGAAACCTACGAGCAGTACTTC. As protein: CASSPRETYEQYF.

The chain employs TRBV28 and TRBJ2-5; 7 positions agree with TRBD2. This CDR3 comprises 14 residues. Germline lookup yields CDR1 MDHEN and CDR2 SYDVKM. V lost 6 bases and J lost 2; bases outside the gene matches: 6. The CDR3 sequence: CASSQAGRQETQYF. CDR3 in DNA: TGTGCCAGCAGCCAAGCGGGGAGACAAGAGACCCAGTACTTC. The full variable domain, in which reference TRBV28 and TRBJ2-5 provide the parts outside the CDR3, is DVKVTQSSRYLVKRTGEKVFLECVQDMDHENMFWYRQDPGLGLRLIYFSYDVKMKEKGDIPEGYSVSREKKERFSLILESASTNQTSMYLCASSQAGRQETQYFGPGTRLLVL.

This clone was seen once. V gene TRBV5-6 combines with J gene TRBJ1-3, with TRBD1 identical over 11 bases. J lost 4 bases, V lost 0 bases, and 6 bases had no gene match. Germline V gene sequence: CDR1 SGHDT, CDR2 YYEEEE. The CDR3 is 17 residues long. The CDR3 DNA follows: TGTGCCAGCAGCTTGGAGGACAGGGGGCTCGGAGGAAACACCATATATTTT. Residues: CASSLEDRGLGGNTIYF.

The V gene is TRBV5-6, the J gene TRBJ2-2; no reliable D call. Germline values: CDR1 SGHDT, CDR2 YYEEEE. The CDR3 runs to 13 residues. Trimming cost V 2 bases and J 4 bases, with 6 bases left between them. CDR3 sequence (DNA): TGTGCCAGCAGCTTAATAGTCACCGGGGAGCTGTTTTTT. Protein sequence: CASSLIVTGELFF. The complete variable domain, with remaining parts taken from reference TRBV5-6 and TRBJ2-2, reads DAGVTQSPTHLIKTRGQQVTLRCSPKSGHDTVSWYQQALGQGPQFIFQYYEEEERQRGNFPDRFSGHQFPNYSSELNVNALLLGDSALYLCASSLIVTGELFFGEGSRLTVL.

V gene TRBV27 combines with J gene TRBJ2-7; 14 bases map to TRBD2. Germline V gene data show CDR1 as MNHEY and CDR2 as SMNVEV (reference sequence). The CDR3 is made up of 18 amino acids. V dropped 5 bases and J dropped 2; count of bases not matched to a gene: 11. CDR3 loop: CASSTGLAGGRRPYEQYF. In nucleotides, the CDR3 is TGTGCCAGCAGTACAGGACTAGCGGGGGGCCGCCGACCCTACGAGCAGTACTTC.

V and J are TRBV27 and TRBJ2-2; 10 bases are a match to TRBD2. V dropped 2 bases and J dropped 5; count of bases not matched to a gene: 11. This CDR3 has 18 residues. Germline CDR1 is MNHEY and CDR2 is SMNVEV (reference sequence). For the CDR3, the DNA is TGTGCCAGCAGTTTAAGGCTAGCGGGGGAATCGGGGACCGGGGAGCTGTTTTTT. This sequence encodes CASSLRLAGESGTGELFF.

V and J are TRBV6-5 and TRBJ2-5, with TRBD1 identical over 9 bases. J lost 4 bases, V lost 6 bases, and 3 bases had no gene match. This CDR3 region has 13 residues. CDR1 MNHEY and CDR2 SVGAGI come from the germline V gene. Here the CDR3 reads CASRKDRGETQYF. The CDR3 region has the DNA TGTGCCAGCAGAAAGGACAGGGGAGAGACCCAGTACTTC.

The chain has TRBV10-1 and TRBJ1-5; 8 bases line up with TRBD1. Per the germline V gene, CDR1 is WNHNN and CDR2 is SYGVQD (reference sequence). This CDR3 region has 16 residues. Unmatched junction bases numbered 12, after V lost 10 bases and J lost 1 base. The CDR3 coding sequence is TGCGCCAACTACCCCCCAGGGGGCCGAAGCAATCAGCCCCAGCATTTT. Amino acids: CANYPPGGRSNQPQHF.

The rearrangement links TRBV15 to TRBJ1-6, with D unclear. CDR1 is LNHNV and CDR2 is YYDKDF in the germline V gene (reference sequence). V was shortened by 2 bases and J by 10 bases, with 21 bases between the two germline ends. The CDR3 loop spans 17 amino acids. The CDR3, as DNA: TGTGCCACCAGCAGAAGGCCCCTTAAGCGTGGGAGCTCACCCCTCCACTTT. Protein sequence: CATSRRPLKRGSSPLHF.

The chain joins TRBV4-3 to TRBJ1-3; no reliable D call. Trimming left V 0 bases short and J 0 bases short, with 12 bases between. The CDR3 is made up of 17 amino acids. CDR1 LGHNA and CDR2 YSLEER come from the germline V gene. CDR3 sequence (DNA): TGCGCCAGCAGCCAAGATCCTGGGCCCCACTCTGGAAACACCATATATTTT. This translates into CASSQDPGPHSGNTIYF.

The chain carries TRBV9 and TRBJ2-7; D is ambiguous. The CDR3 spans 16 residues. Trimming cost V 0 bases and J 3 bases, with 16 bases left between them. Germline CDR1 is SGDLS and CDR2 is YYNGEE. The CDR3 here is CASSVAHTPSNYEQYF. The CDR3 bases are TGTGCCAGCAGCGTAGCTCACACCCCCAGTAACTACGAGCAGTACTTC.

This chain connects TRBV5-1 to TRBJ2-2; tentatively, D is TRBD1 or TRBD2 (5 bases each). This CDR3 comprises 16 residues. CDR1 and CDR2 from the germline V gene are SGHRS and YFSETQ. V was cut by 4 bases and J by 0 bases, with 13 bases left in between. The CDR3 region has the DNA TGCGCCAGCAGCCTGGAGGCAGGGCCGAACACCGGGGAGCTGTTTTTT. Translation gives CASSLEAGPNTGELFF.